This T cell receptor (beta chain) is drawn from a study of cytomegalovirus exposure and HLA in healthy donors. Overall study findings and caveats: A later analysis appeared to link common viral pathogens to several of the most significant clusters. Association of 16,951 TCR beta sequences with HLA alleles was found at 0.05 false discovery rate in a later analysis. In an earlier analysis, most TCR beta V segments were productive about 90% or about 30% of the time.

V lost 6 bases to trimming and J lost 4 bases, with 14 bases between them. This CDR3 comprises 14 residues. Germline V gene data show CDR1 as SGDLS and CDR2 as YYNGEE. This clone appeared once. Its antigen is as yet unknown. The PCR made use of 60 Vbeta and 13 Jbeta primers. The method was immunoSEQ multiplex PCR; TCRdb's version includes in-frame clones alone and lacks a portion of them. The sample carries 100,000 to 120,000 clones, about four fifths recorded once. This rearrangement joins TRBV9 to TRBJ2-1; D is perhaps TRBD2 (5 bases). This sequence originates from a man aged 35 to 55 in good health and CMV-seronegative. The sequencing input was PBMCs. CDR3 nucleotide sequence: TGTGCCAGCACCCCGGGAAACCGATACAATGAGCAGTTCTTC. Its translation is CASTPGNRYNEQFF.